These T cell receptor beta chains were read from a single sample in a study of technical replicates of blood from a few donors. TCRdb's table, derived via immunoSEQ multiplex PCR, lists solely in-frame clones and lacks some. The sample gives 75,000 to 100,000 clones, roughly 94% of which show up once; approximately 0.25% is in the top ten. Material: T cells isolated from PBMCs. The receptors originated from a human donor in good health. The CDR3 runs from the conserved cysteine through the conserved F or W. A D gene is named only where the DNA matches it firmly. Rows may omit the clone size; those that give it use once, few, many or a size class.

j_call | clone_size | v_call | cdr3_length | d_call | cdr3_nt | cdr3_aa
TRBJ2-7 | - | TRBV27 | 17 | - | TGTGCCAGCAGTTTATTTGGCGCGGGTTCGGGGGGCCACGAGCAGTACTTC | CASSLFGAGSGGHEQYF
TRBJ1-5 | - | TRBV6-8 | 21 | TRBD1 | TGTGCCAGCAGTTACCGTCCCCGGACAGGGGGCGGTGAGGCTCTCGGCCAGCCCCAGCATTTT | CASSYRPRTGGGEALGQPQHF
TRBJ2-7 | - | TRBV5-4 | 14 | TRBD2 | TGTGCCAGCAGCCCCCGGACTAGCGGGGGTGAGCAGTACTTC | CASSPRTSGGEQYF
TRBJ2-7 | - | TRBV28 | 16 | TRBD2 | TGTGCCAGCAGTTTAAGCGGAGTCACCGGCGGGAGAGAGCAGTACTTC | CASSLSGVTGGREQYF
TRBJ2-7 | - | TRBV19 | 16 | TRBD2 | TGTGCCAGTAGGATCTCGGGAACTAGCGGCGCCTACGAGCAGTACTTC | CASRISGTSGAYEQYF
TRBJ2-5 | once | TRBV5-4 | 16 | - | TGTGCCAGCAGCTTACCAGACGCCGTGGAGCAAGAGACCCAGTACTTC | CASSLPDAVEQETQYF
TRBJ2-7 | - | TRBV5-4 | 19 | TRBD2 | TGTGCCAGCAGCTCTTTAGCGGGAGTGGGGCGGGGGTTCCCCCTCGAGCAGTACTTC | CASSSLAGVGRGFPLEQYF
TRBJ2-7 | - | TRBV5-1 | 11 | - | TGCGCCAGCAGACAGGGTTACGAGCAGTACTTC | CASRQGYEQYF
TRBJ1-5 | - | TRBV7-6 | 15 | - | TGTGCCAGCAGCTTAGGCCCCCAGGGCCGGCAGCCCCAGCATTTT | CASSLGPQGRQPQHF
TRBJ2-3 | - | TRBV2 | 14 | - | TGTGCCACAGACCCAGCGGCAGGCACAGATACGCAGTATTTT | CATDPAAGTDTQYF
TRBJ2-7 | - | TRBV29-1 | 14 | TRBD1 | TGCAGCGTAGCAACAGGGGCGGGCTCCTACGAGCAGTACTTC | CSVATGAGSYEQYF
TRBJ2-7 | - | TRBV2 | 14 | - | TGTGCCAGCAGGCTGCAGGGCCCCAGTCTCGAGCAGTACTTC | CASRLQGPSLEQYF
TRBJ2-7 | - | TRBV5-1 | 13 | TRBD1 | TGCGCCAGCAGCCGGGACAGGTTCTACGAGCAGTACTTC | CASSRDRFYEQYF
TRBJ2-5 | once | TRBV19 | 10 | - | TGTGCCAGTAGTTTTCTAGGGGGACACTTC | CASSFLGGHF
TRBJ2-7 | - | TRBV6-1 | 13 | - | TGTGCCAGCAGTGACGGACTCTCCTACGAGCAGTACTTC | CASSDGLSYEQYF
TRBJ1-5 | - | TRBV7-9 | 12 | - | TGTGCCAGCAGCTCCTACAATCAGCCCCAGCATTTT | CASSSYNQPQHF
TRBJ1-5 | - | TRBV19 | 16 | TRBD1 | TGTGCCAGTAGTATAGGGACAGGGGGTAGCAATCAGCCCCAGCATTTT | CASSIGTGGSNQPQHF
TRBJ2-1 | - | TRBV11-3 | 15 | TRBD2 | TGTGCCAGCAGCTTAGTAGCGGGAGGGGTCAATGAGCAGTTCTTC | CASSLVAGGVNEQFF
TRBJ2-1 | - | TRBV5-1 | 15 | TRBD2 | TGCGCCAGCAGCAAGACTAGCGGGAGCGTCTATGAGCAGTTCTTC | CASSKTSGSVYEQFF
TRBJ2-1 | - | TRBV29-1 | 14 | - | TGCAGCGTTGATACCTATGGGGCCGGCAATGAGCAGTTCTTC | CSVDTYGAGNEQFF